The 20 T cell receptor beta chains reported below all come from one sample, sequenced in a study of T cell responses to AZD1222 COVID-19 vaccine. The repertoire was sequenced with immunoSEQ multiplex PCR; TCRdb's copy has only in-frame clones and lacks some. The sample includes approximately 120,000 clones, around 90% of them seen just once. Specimen: peripheral blood, collected on day 0 of MenACWY control vaccination. All receptors come from an adult in good health.

This chain joins TRBV9 and TRBJ1-5; D is undetermined. This CDR3 spans 13 amino acids. V was clipped by 4 bases and J by 2 bases, with 7 bases between them. Germline CDR1 is SGDLS and CDR2 is YYNGEE. In DNA, the CDR3 is TGTGCCAGCAGCAGCGGGGGCAATCAGCCCCAGCATTTT. Protein: CASSSGGNQPQHF.

The genes are TRBV7-9 and TRBJ2-3; perhaps TRBD2 as D (6 bases). CDR3 size: 19 residues. The V gene lost 0 bases and the J gene lost 2 bases, with 21 bases spanning the gap. CDR1 and CDR2 (germline): SEHNR, FQNEAQ (reference sequence). CDR3 sequence: CASSLARGLNIAPTDTQYF. Here the CDR3 DNA reads TGTGCCAGCAGCTTAGCGCGGGGCTTGAACATCGCACCCACAGATACGCAGTATTTT.

This chain uses TRBV4-3 with TRBJ2-1; no definite D call. CDR1 is LGHNA and CDR2 is YSLEER in the germline V gene. This CDR3 comprises 13 residues. The V end lost 0 bases, the J end lost 8 bases, and 8 bases lay between the germline ends. CDR3: CASSQDFLDEQFF. As DNA, the CDR3 is TGCGCCAGCAGCCAAGACTTCCTCGATGAGCAGTTCTTC.

This CDR3 is CASSDELGNQPQHF. The CDR3 DNA is TGTGCCAGCAGCGATGAATTAGGCAATCAGCCCCAGCATTTT. The rearrangement uses TRBV7-8 and TRBJ1-5; D ambiguous. The CDR3 is 14 amino acids. Looked up from germline, CDR1 is SGHVS and CDR2 is FQNEAQ. The V end was cut by 5 bases, the J end by 2 bases, with 10 bases between.

This clone was found once. CDR3 coding DNA: TGTGCCAGCAGCCGCTACAGGGGGCCTCTACAGCCCCAGCATTTT. Translated: CASSRYRGPLQPQHF. The V call is TRBV7-8, the J call TRBJ1-5, with TRBD1 matching over 9 bases. Germline trimming cut 5 bases from V and 7 bases from J; bases unmatched to any gene: 9. Germline lookup yields CDR1 SGHVS and CDR2 FQNEAQ. This CDR3 spans 15 amino acids.

V gene TRBV6-2 or TRBV6-3 combines with J gene TRBJ1-1, with D possibly matching TRBD1 (5 bases). V was pared by 0 bases and J by 1 base, with 9 bases between. Per germline, CDR1 MNHEY and CDR2 SVGEGT. The CDR3 is 15 residues long. As DNA, the CDR3 is TGTGCCAGCAGTTACTCCCCAACAGGGAACACTGAAGCTTTCTTT. Translated: CASSYSPTGNTEAFF.

This clone was recorded only once. The rearrangement uses TRBV9 and TRBJ2-3, with 8 bases lining up with TRBD2. The CDR3 is 20 residues long. V trimming: 2 bases; J trimming: 0 bases; junction bases outside the gene matches: 17. Germline values: CDR1 SGDLS, CDR2 YYNGEE. The CDR3 loop is CASSVTPALGAGGSTDTQYF. DNA of the CDR3: TGTGCCAGCAGCGTGACTCCGGCTTTGGGGGCGGGAGGAAGCACAGATACGCAGTATTTT.

The CDR3 is CASSYSSGPLASPKVDQFF. CDR3 coding DNA: TGTGCCAGCAGTTACTCGTCGGGACCGCTGGCTAGCCCTAAGGTGGACCAGTTCTTC. V gene TRBV6-2 or TRBV6-3 combines with J gene TRBJ2-1; D assignment may be TRBD1 or TRBD2 (5 bases each). This CDR3 has 19 residues. The ends were cut back, 0 bases at V and 13 bases at J, with 31 bases in the middle. Germline loops: CDR1 MNHEY, CDR2 SVGEGT.

This clone was seen a handful of times. The J gene is TRBJ2-2, the V gene TRBV18; D is perhaps TRBD2 (5 bases). CDR3 length equals 15 residues. Germline V gives CDR1 KGHSH, CDR2 LQKENI. The V and J ends lost 0 bases and 7 bases respectively, with 12 bases between them. For the CDR3, the DNA is TGTGCCAGCTCACCACCGGTGGCTAGCAGCGGGGAGCTGTTTTTT. It is translated as CASSPPVASSGELFF.

The chain combines TRBV28 with TRBJ1-5; 8 positions agree with TRBD1. Trimming cost V 4 bases and J 1 base; bases outside gene matches: 9. CDR1 and CDR2 (germline): MDHEN, SYDVKM. The CDR3 consists of 17 residues. The DNA for the CDR3 is TGTGCCAGCAGTTCTACTCCCCACAGGGGGAGCAATCAGCCCCAGCATTTT. Translating gives CASSSTPHRGSNQPQHF.

This clone has at least ten counts. The J gene is TRBJ1-6, the V gene TRBV7-3; D not resolved. Germline lookup yields CDR1 SGHTA and CDR2 FQGTGA. This CDR3 is built from 13 residues. V was clipped by 2 bases and J by 7 bases, with 6 bases between them. The CDR3: CASSLDRNSPLHF. As DNA, the CDR3 is TGTGCCAGCAGCTTAGATCGGAATTCACCCCTCCACTTT.

The sample holds a few counts of this clone. The chain employs TRBV4-1 and TRBJ1-2; D call uncertain. The V end lost 4 bases, the J end lost 8 bases, and 32 bases lay between the germline ends. The CDR3 is made up of 19 amino acids. Germline CDR1 is MGHRA and CDR2 is YSYEKL. CDR3 nucleotide sequence: TGCGCCAGCAGCCCCGGAGGGCACCCGGGTCAAGTCGTTGGATCAGGCTACACCTTC. Its protein product is CASSPGGHPGQVVGSGYTF.

The rearrangement joins TRBV28 to TRBJ1-1; D gene ambiguous. This CDR3 contains 12 residues. V dropped 4 bases and J dropped 9 bases, with 12 bases sitting between them. Germline loops: CDR1 MDHEN, CDR2 SYDVKM. CDR3 nucleotide sequence: TGTGCCAGCAGTTACACGCAGGCAAAAGCTTTCTTT. Its translation is CASSYTQAKAFF.

The chain combines TRBV5-1 with TRBJ1-2; D may be TRBD1 (5 bases). Germline V gene data show CDR1 as SGHRS and CDR2 as YFSETQ. CDR3 size: 14 residues. Trimming pared 1 base from V and 6 bases from J, leaving 13 bases between. The CDR3 sequence: CASSLTGPLNGYTF. Written as DNA, the CDR3 is TGCGCCAGCAGCTTGACAGGACCCCTAAATGGCTACACCTTC. The full variable domain, rest sourced from reference TRBV5-1 and TRBJ1-2, is KAGVTQTPRYLIKTRGQQVTLSCSPISGHRSVSWYQQTPGQGLQFLFEYFSETQRNKGNFPGRFSGRQFSNSRSEMNVSTLELGDSALYLCASSLTGPLNGYTFGSGTRLTVV.

The gene calls are TRBV5-4 and TRBJ2-7; D gene ambiguous. Per the germline V gene, CDR1 is SGHNT and CDR2 is YYREEE (reference sequence). This CDR3 has 12 residues. Between the trimmed V and J ends, which lost 0 bases and 5 bases, there was a span of 6 bases. The CDR3 coding sequence is TGTGCCAGCAGCTTGGATTGGAACGAGCAGTACTTC. Translating gives CASSLDWNEQYF.

The chain recombines TRBV4-3 with TRBJ2-7; 7 positions match TRBD1. The CDR3 has 13 amino acids. The V segment lost 1 base and the J segment 4 bases; nucleotides outside the gene matches: 1. Germline assignment: CDR1 LGHNA and CDR2 YSLEER. This CDR3 reads CASSQVQGYEQYF. DNA of the CDR3: TGCGCCAGCAGCCAAGTACAGGGGTACGAGCAGTACTTC.

A word on this clone: The DNA is left out, because the CDR3 cannot be placed on it with certainty; the CDR3 is given as TCRdb lists it. The rearrangement uses TRBV7-2 and TRBJ2-7; the DNA was not used to check the table's D call, TRBD1. In germline, CDR1 is SGHTA, CDR2 FQGNSA. The CDR3 is 14 residues long, counting both termini. The CDR3 protein is CASSSSTGADEQYF.

The rearrangement links TRBV10-3 to TRBJ2-2; a possible D gene is TRBD1 (6 bases). The CDR3 runs to 14 residues. V was cut by 6 bases and J by 2 bases, with 10 bases left in between. Germline V CDR1 and CDR2: ENHRY, SYGVKD. CDR3 DNA: TGTGCCATCAGCTGGGACACTAACACCGGGGAGCTGTTTTTT. It translates to CAISWDTNTGELFF.

The rearrangement uses TRBV10-3 and TRBJ1-2; 7 nucleotides match TRBD1. The V gene end was trimmed by 3 bases and the J gene end by 2 bases; junction bases not matched to a gene: 9. The CDR3 has 16 residues. Looked up from germline, CDR1 is ENHRY and CDR2 is SYGVKD. CDR3 coding DNA: TGTGCCATCAGTGACTCGGACAGGTCTGAAAACTATGGCTACACCTTC. This translates into CAISDSDRSENYGYTF.

CDR3 region: CASSRAGSYNEQFF. The CDR3 DNA reads TGTGCCAGCAGCCGGGCGGGGTCCTACAATGAGCAGTTCTTC. The chain joins TRBV3-1 (or the pseudogene TRBV3-2) to TRBJ2-1; perhaps TRBD2 as D (6 bases). The germline gives CDR1 LGHDT, CDR2 YNNKEL (reference sequence). The length of the CDR3 is 14 residues. The V and J ends lost 4 bases and 1 base respectively, with 8 bases between them.